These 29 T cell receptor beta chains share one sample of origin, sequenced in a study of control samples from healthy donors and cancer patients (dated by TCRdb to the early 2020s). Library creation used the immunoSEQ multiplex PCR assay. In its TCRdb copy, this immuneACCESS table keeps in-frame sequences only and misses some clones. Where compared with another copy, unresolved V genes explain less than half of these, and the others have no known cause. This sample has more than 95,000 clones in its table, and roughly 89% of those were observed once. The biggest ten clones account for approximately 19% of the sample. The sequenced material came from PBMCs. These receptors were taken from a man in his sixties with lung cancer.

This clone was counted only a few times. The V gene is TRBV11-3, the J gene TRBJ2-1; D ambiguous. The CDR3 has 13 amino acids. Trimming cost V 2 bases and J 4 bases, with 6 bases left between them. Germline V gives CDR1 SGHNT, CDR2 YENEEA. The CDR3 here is CASSLTSYNEQFF. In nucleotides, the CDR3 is TGTGCCAGCAGCTTAACCTCATACAATGAGCAGTTCTTC.

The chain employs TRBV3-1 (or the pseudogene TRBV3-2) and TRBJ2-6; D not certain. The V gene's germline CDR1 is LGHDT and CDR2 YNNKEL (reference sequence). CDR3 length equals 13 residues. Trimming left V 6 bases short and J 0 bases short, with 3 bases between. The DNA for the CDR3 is TGTGCCAGCAGTCACTCTGGGGCCAACGTCCTGACTTTC. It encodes CASSHSGANVLTF.

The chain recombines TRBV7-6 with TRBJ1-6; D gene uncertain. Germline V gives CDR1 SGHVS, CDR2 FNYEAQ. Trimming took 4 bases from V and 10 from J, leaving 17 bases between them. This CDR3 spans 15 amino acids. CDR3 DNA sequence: TGTGCCAGCAGCTCCGGGCATCCTCTGGCCTCACCCCTCCACTTT. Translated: CASSSGHPLASPLHF.

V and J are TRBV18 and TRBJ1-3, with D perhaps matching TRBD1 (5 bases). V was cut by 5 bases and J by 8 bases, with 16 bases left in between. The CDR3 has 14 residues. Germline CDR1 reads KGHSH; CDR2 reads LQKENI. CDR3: CASSVQRVTDTIYF. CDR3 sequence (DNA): TGTGCCAGCTCAGTCCAAAGGGTGACAGACACCATATATTTT.

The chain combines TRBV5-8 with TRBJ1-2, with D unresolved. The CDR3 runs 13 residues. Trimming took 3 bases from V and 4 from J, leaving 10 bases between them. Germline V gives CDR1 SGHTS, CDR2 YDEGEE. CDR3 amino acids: CASSSPDVYGYTF. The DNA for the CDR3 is TGTGCCAGCAGCTCCCCCGATGTCTATGGCTACACCTTC.

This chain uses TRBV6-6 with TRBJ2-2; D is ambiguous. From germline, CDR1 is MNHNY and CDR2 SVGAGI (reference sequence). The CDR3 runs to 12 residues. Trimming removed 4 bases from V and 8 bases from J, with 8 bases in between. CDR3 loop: CASSFLLGELFF. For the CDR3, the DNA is TGTGCCAGCAGTTTCTTATTGGGGGAGCTGTTTTTT.

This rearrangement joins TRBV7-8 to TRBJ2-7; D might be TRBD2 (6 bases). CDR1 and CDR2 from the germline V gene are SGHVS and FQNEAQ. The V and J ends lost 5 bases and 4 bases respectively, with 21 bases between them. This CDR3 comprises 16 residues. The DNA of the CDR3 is TGTGCCAGCAGCCTCGGGGAGGCGAACAAATTTTACGAGCAGTACGTC. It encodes CASSLGEANKFYEQYV.

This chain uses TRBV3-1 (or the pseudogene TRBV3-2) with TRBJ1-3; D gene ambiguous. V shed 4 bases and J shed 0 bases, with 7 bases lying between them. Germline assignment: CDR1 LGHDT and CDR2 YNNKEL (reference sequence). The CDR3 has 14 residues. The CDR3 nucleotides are TGTGCCAGCAGCCTCGCCAGCTCTGGAAACACCATATATTTT. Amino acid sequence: CASSLASSGNTIYF.

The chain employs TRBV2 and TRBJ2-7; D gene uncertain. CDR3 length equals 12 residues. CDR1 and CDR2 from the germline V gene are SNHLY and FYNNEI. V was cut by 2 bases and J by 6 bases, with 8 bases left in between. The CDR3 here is CASSEQGIEQYF. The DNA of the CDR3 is TGTGCCAGCAGTGAACAAGGGATCGAGCAGTACTTC.

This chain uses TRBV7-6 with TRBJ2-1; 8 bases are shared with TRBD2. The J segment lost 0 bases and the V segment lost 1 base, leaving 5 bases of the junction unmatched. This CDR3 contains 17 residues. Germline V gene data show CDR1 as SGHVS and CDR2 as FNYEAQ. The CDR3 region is CASSLGGSGASYNEQFF. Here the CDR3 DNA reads TGTGCCAGCAGCTTAGGTGGTAGCGGGGCCTCCTACAATGAGCAGTTCTTC.

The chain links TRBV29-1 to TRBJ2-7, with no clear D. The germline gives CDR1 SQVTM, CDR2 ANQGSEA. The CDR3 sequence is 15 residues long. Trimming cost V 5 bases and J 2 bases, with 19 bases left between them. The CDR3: CSVRLASSVPYEQYF. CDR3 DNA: TGCAGCGTTCGGCTTGCGAGTTCAGTTCCCTACGAGCAGTACTTC.

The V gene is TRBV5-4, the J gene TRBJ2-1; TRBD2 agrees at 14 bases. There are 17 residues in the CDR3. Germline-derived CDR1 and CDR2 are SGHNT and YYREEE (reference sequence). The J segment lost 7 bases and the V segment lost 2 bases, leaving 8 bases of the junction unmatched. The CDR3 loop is CASSFPGLAGVGNEQFF. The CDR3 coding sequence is TGTGCCAGCAGCTTCCCGGGACTAGCGGGGGTCGGAAATGAGCAGTTCTTC.

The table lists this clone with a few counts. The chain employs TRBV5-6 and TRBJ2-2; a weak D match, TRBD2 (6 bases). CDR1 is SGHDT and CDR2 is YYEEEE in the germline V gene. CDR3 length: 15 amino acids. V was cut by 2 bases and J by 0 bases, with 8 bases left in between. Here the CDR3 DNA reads TGTGCCAGCAGCTTTCGGGGGACGAACACCGGGGAGCTGTTTTTT. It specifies CASSFRGTNTGELFF.

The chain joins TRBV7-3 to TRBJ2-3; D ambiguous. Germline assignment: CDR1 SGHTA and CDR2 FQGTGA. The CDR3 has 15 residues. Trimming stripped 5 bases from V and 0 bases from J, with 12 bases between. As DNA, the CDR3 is TGTGCCAGCAGCCTCGTTTTCACTAGCACAGATACGCAGTATTTT. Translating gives CASSLVFTSTDTQYF.

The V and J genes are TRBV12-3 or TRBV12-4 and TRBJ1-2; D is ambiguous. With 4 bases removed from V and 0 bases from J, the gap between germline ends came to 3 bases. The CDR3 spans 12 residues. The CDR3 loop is CASSYSNYGYTF. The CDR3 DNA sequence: TGTGCCAGCAGTTACTCTAACTATGGCTACACCTTC.

The CDR3 loop is CASSRTGGVSPLHF. DNA of the CDR3: TGTGCCAGCAGTAGGACAGGGGGAGTCTCACCCCTCCACTTT. The rearrangement joins TRBV7-6 to TRBJ1-6; 10 bases line up with TRBD1. Germline V gene lookup returns CDR1 SGHVS and CDR2 FNYEAQ. CDR3 length: 14 residues. With V trimmed by 6 bases and J by 10 bases, 6 bases remained unmatched.

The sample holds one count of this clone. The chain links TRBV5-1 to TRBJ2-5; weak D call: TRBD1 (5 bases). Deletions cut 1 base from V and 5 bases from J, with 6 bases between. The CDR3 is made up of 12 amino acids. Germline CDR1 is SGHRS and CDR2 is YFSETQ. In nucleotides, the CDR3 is TGCGCCAGCAGCTTGAACAGGGAGACCCAGTACTTC. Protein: CASSLNRETQYF.

In DNA, the CDR3 is TGTGCCAGCAGCCCGTCGGACAGCTACAATGAGCAGTTCTTC. Protein sequence: CASSPSDSYNEQFF. The rearrangement joins TRBV7-3 to TRBJ2-1, with D possibly being TRBD1 (6 bases). Trimming removed 5 bases from V and 3 bases from J, with 11 bases in between. CDR3 length: 14 amino acids. The germline CDR1 and CDR2 sequences are SGHTA and FQGTGA.

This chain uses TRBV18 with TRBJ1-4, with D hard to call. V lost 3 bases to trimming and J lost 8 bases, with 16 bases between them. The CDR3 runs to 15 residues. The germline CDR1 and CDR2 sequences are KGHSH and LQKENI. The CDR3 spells CASSPSMAEGEKLFF. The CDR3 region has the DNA TGTGCCAGCTCACCCTCTATGGCCGAGGGCGAAAAACTGTTTTTT.

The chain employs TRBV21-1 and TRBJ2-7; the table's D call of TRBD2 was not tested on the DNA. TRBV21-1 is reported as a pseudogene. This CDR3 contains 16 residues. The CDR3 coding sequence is TGTGCCAGCAGCAAAGGGGCGGGGCCCCACCCCTACGAGCAGTACGTC. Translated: CASSKGAGPHPYEQYV.

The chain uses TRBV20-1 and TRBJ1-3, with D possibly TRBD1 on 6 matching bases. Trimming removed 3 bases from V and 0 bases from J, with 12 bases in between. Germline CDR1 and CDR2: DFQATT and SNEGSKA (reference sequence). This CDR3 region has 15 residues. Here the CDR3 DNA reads TGCAGTGCTAGTATTGGGACAATCTCTGGAAACACCATATATTTT. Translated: CSASIGTISGNTIYF.

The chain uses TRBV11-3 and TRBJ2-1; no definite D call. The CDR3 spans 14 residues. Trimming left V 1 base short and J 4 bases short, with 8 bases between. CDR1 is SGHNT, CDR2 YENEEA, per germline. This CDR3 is CASSLGTDYNEQFF. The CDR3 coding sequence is TGTGCCAGCAGCTTAGGGACGGATTACAATGAGCAGTTCTTC.

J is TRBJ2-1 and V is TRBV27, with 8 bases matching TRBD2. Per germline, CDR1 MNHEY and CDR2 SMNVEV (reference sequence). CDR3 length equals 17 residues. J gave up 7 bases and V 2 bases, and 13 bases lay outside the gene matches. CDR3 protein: CASSLHPRGGRGNEQFF. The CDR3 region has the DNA TGTGCCAGCAGTTTACACCCTCGCGGGGGGCGAGGGAATGAGCAGTTCTTC.

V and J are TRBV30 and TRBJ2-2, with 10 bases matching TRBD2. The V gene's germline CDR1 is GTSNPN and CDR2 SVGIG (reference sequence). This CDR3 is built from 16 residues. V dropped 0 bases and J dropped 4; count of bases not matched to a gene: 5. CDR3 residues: CAWSVPAGGTTGELFF. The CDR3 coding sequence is TGTGCCTGGAGTGTACCAGCGGGGGGGACCACCGGGGAGCTGTTTTTT. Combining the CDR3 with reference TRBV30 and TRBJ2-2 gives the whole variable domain SQTIHQWPATLVQPVGSPLSLECTVEGTSNPNLYWYRQAAGRGLQLLFYSVGIGQISSEVPQNLSASRPQDRQFILSSKKLLLSDSGFYLCAWSVPAGGTTGELFFGEGSRLTVL.

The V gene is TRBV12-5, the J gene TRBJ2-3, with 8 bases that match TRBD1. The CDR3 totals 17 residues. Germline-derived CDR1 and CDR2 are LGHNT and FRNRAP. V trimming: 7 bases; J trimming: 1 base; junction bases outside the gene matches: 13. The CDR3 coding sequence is TGTGCTAGTGCCATAACCCCTCCGACAGGGGGCACAGATACGCAGTATTTT. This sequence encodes CASAITPPTGGTDTQYF.

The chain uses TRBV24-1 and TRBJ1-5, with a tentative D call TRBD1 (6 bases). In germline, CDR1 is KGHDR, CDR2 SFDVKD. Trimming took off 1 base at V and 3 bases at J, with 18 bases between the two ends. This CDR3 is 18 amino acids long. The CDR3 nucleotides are TGTGCCACCAGTGATTTACCCGGGACGACAGGCTTCAATCAGCCCCAGCATTTT. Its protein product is CATSDLPGTTGFNQPQHF.

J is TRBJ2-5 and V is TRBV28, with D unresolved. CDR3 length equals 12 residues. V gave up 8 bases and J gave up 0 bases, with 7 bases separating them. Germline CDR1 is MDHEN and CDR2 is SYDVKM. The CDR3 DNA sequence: TGTGCCAGCGAGAACGACCAAGAGACCCAGTACTTC. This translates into CASENDQETQYF.

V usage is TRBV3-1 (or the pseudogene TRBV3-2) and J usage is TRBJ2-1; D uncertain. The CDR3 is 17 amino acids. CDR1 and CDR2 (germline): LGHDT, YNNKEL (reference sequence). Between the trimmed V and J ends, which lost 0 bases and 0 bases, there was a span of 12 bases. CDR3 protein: CASSQEAVLSSYNEQFF. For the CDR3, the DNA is TGTGCCAGCAGCCAAGAGGCAGTCCTGAGCTCCTACAATGAGCAGTTCTTC.

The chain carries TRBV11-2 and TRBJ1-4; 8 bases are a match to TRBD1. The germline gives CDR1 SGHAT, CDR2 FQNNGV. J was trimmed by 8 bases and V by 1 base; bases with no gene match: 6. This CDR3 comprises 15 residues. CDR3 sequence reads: CASSLVTGGGEKLFF. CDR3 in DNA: TGTGCCAGCAGCTTAGTAACAGGGGGTGGGGAAAAACTGTTTTTT.